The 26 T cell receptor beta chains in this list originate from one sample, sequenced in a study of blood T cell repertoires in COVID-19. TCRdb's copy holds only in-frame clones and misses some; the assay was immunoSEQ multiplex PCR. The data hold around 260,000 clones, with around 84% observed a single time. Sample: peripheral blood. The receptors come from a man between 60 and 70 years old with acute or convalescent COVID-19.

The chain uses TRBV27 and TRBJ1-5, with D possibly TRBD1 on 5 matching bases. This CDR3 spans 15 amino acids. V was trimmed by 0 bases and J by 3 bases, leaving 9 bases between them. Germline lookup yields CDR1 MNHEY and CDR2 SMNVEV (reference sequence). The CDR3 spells CASSLSLGVNQPQHF. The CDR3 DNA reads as TGTGCCAGCAGTTTATCGTTAGGGGTCAATCAGCCCCAGCATTTT.

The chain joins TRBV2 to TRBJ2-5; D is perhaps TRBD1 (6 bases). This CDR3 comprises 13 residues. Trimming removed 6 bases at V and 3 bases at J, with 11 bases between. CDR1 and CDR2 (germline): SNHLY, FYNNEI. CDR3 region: CASRGTNEETQYF. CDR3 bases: TGTGCCAGCAGAGGGACAAATGAAGAGACCCAGTACTTC.

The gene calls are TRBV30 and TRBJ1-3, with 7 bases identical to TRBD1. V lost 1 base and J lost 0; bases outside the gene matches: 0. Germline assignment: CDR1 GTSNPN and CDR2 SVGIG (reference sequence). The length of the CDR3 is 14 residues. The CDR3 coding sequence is TGTGCCTGGAGTGACAGGGGCTCTGGAAACACCATATATTTT. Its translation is CAWSDRGSGNTIYF.

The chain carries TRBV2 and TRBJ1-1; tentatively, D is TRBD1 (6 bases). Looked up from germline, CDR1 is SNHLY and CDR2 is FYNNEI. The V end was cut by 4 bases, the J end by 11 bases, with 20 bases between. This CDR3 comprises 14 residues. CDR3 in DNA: TGTGCCAGCAGTGTACCTACAGGGCGTCGGTTGGCTTTCTTT. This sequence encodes CASSVPTGRRLAFF.

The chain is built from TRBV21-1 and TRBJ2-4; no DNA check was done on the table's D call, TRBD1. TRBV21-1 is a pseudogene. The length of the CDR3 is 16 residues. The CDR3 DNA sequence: TGTGCCAGCAGCAAAGGGACAGGGGTCTCCAAAAACATTCAGTACTTC. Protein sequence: CASSKGTGVSKNIQYF.

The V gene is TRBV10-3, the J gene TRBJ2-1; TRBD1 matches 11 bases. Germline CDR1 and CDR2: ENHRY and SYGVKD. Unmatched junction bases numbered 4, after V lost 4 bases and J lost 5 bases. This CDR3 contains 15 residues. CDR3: CAISGGQGVHNEQFF. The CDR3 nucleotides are TGTGCCATCAGTGGGGGACAGGGGGTCCACAATGAGCAGTTCTTC.

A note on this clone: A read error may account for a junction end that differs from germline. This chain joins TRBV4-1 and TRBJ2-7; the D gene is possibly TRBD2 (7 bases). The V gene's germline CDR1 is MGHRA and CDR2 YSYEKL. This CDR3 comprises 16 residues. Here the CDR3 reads CARSRLGGVVTYEQYF. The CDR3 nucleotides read TGCGCCCGCAGCCGACTAGGGGGGGTAGTGACCTACGAGCAGTACTTC.

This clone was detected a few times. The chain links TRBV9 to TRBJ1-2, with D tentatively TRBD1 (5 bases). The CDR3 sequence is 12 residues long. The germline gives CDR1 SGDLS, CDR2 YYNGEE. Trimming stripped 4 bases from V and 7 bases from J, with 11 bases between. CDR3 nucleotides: TGTGCCAGCAGCCCGCCGGGGGTTGGCTACACCTTC. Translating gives CASSPPGVGYTF.

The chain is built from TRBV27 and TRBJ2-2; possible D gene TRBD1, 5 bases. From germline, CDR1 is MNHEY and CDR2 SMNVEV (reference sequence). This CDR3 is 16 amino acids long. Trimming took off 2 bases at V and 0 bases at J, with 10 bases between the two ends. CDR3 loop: CASSLRRVPNTGELFF. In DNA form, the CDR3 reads TGTGCCAGCAGTTTACGCAGGGTACCGAACACCGGGGAGCTGTTTTTT.

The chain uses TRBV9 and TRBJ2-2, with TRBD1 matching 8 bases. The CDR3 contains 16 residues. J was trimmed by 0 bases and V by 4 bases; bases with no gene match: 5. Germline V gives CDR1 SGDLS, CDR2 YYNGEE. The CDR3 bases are TGTGCCAGCAGCCTCCGGACAGGGCCGAACACCGGGGAGCTGTTTTTT. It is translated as CASSLRTGPNTGELFF.

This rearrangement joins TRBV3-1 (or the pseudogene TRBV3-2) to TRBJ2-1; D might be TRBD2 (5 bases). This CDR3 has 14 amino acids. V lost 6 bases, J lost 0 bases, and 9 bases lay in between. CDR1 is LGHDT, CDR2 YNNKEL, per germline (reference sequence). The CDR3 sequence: CASRVGSSYNEQFF. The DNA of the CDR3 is TGTGCCAGCAGAGTAGGGAGCTCCTACAATGAGCAGTTCTTC.

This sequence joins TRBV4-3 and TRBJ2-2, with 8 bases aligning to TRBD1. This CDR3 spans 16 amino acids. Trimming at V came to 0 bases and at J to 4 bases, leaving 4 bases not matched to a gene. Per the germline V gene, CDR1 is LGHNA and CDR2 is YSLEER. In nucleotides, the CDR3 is TGCGCCAGCAGCCAAGAGGCACAGGGGGTCACCGGGGAGCTGTTTTTT. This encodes CASSQEAQGVTGELFF.

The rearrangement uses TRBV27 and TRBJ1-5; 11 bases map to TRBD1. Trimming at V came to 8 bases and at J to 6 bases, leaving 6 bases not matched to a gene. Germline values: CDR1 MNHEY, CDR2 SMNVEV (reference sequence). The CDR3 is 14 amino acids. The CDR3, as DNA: TGTGCCAGCCGTCCCGGGACAGGGGGTCAGCCCCAGCATTTT. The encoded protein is CASRPGTGGQPQHF.

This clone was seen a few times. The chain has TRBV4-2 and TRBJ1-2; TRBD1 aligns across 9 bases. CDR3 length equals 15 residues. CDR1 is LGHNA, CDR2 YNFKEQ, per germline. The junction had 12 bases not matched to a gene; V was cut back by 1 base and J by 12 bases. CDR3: CASSQGGGDREENTF. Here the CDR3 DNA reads TGTGCCAGCAGCCAAGGGGGAGGGGACAGGGAGGAGAACACCTTC.

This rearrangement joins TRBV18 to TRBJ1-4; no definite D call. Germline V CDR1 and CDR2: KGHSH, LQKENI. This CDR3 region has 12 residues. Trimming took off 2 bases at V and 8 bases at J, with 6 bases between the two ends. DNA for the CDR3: TGTGCCAGCTCACCAGGCAGGGAAAAACTGTTTTTT. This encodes CASSPGREKLFF.

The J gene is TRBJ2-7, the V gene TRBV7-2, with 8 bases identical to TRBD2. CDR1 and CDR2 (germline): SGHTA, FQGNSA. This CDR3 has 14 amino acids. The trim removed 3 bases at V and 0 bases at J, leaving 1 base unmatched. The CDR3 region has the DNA TGTGCCAGCAGCTTGCGGGGGGACTCCTACGAGCAGTACTTC. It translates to CASSLRGDSYEQYF.

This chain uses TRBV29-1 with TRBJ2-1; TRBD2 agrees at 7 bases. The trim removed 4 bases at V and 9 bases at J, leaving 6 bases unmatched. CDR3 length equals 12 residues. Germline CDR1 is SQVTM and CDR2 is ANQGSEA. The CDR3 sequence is CSVARLASEQFF. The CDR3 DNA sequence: TGCAGCGTTGCCCGACTAGCAAGTGAGCAGTTCTTC.

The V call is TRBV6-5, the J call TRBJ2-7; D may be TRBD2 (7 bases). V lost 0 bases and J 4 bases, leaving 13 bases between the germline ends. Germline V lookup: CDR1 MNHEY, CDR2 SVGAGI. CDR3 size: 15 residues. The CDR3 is CASSYSSRGGYEQYF. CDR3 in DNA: TGTGCCAGCAGTTACTCATCCAGGGGAGGGTACGAGCAGTACTTC.

The DNA of the CDR3 is TGCGCCAGCAGCCAATATAAGCTAGCGGGAGTTGATGAGCAGTTCTTC. Translating it yields CASSQYKLAGVDEQFF. V gene TRBV4-3 combines with J gene TRBJ2-1; 10 bases match TRBD2. V shed 2 bases, J shed 8 bases, and the junction held 9 bases outside the gene matches. The CDR3 loop spans 16 amino acids. Germline V gives CDR1 LGHNA, CDR2 YSLEER.

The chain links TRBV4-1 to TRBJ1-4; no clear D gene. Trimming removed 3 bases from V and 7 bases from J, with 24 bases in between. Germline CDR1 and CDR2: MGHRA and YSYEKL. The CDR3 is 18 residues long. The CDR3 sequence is CASSHLVRPRERGEKLFF. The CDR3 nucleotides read TGCGCCAGCAGCCACCTCGTACGACCGCGGGAAAGAGGTGAAAAACTGTTTTTT.

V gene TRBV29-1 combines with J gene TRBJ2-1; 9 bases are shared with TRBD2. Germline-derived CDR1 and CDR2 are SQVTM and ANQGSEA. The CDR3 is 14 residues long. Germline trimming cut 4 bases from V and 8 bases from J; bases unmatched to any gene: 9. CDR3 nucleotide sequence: TGCAGCGTTGCGGTTGGGACTAGCTCGGATGAGCAGTTCTTC. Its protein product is CSVAVGTSSDEQFF.

Here the CDR3 DNA reads TGTGCCACCAGCAGAGAAGGGGCCAGGGGCACAGATACGCAGTATTTT. This codes for CATSREGARGTDTQYF. The chain links TRBV15 to TRBJ2-3, with a weak D call TRBD1 (5 bases). The CDR3 contains 16 residues. Germline CDR1 LNHNV, CDR2 YYDKDF (reference sequence). V lost 0 bases and J lost 1, with 11 bases in between.

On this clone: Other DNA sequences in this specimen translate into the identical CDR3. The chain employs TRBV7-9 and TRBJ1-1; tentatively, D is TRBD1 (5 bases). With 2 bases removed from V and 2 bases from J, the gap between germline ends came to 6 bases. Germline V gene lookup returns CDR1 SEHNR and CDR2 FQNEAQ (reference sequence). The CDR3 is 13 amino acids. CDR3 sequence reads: CASSLTGNTEAFF. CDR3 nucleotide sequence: TGTGCCAGCAGCTTAACAGGAAACACTGAAGCTTTCTTT.

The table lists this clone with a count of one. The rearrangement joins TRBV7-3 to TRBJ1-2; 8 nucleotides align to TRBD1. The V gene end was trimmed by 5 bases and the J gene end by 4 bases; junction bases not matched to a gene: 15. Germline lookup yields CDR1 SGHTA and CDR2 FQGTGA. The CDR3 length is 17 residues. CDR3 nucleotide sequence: TGTGCCAGCAGCGCACTACCCTCAGGACAGGGAGGCTATGGCTACACCTTC. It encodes CASSALPSGQGGYGYTF.

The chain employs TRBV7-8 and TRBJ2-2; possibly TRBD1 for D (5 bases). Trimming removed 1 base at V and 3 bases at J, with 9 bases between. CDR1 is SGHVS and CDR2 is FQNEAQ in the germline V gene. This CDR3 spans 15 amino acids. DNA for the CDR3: TGTGCCAGCAGCTTAGGGACAACTCACACCGGGGAGCTGTTTTTT. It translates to CASSLGTTHTGELFF.

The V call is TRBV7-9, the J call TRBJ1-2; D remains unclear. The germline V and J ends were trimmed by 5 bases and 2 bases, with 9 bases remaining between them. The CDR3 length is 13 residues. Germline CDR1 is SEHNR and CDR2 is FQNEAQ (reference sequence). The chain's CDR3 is CASSLTENYGYTF. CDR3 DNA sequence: TGTGCCAGCAGCCTTACAGAAAACTATGGCTACACCTTC.